Here is one T cell receptor beta chain with its context. Its matching antigen is unknown. The CDR3 has 12 amino acids. The V gene lost 3 bases and the J gene lost 12 bases, with 16 bases spanning the gap. The germline V gene has CDR1 SGHRS and CDR2 YFSETQ. Building of the TCR beta libraries involved iRepertoire HTBI primers and Arm-PCR of CDR3 regions. TCRdb reanalysed the multiplex PCR reads using MiXCR and keeps one entry per CDR3 protein. Of a few hundred thousand distinct CDR3 sequences listed, 20% to 25% are singletons. Stated time point: newly diagnosed GD, antithyroid drugs for less than 3 months. Generation of the TCR library employed RNA extracted from PBMCs. EDTA tubes were used for drawing around 9 milliliters of peripheral blood. The data were obtained in a study of regulatory T cells in long-lasting Graves disease. General observations from the study: Persistent Graves' patients showed a TCR diversity that was lower than that of newly diagnosed ones. Persistent disease showed a preference for TRBV28, TRBJ1-2 and TRBJ2-5.

The input for sequencing was peripheral blood mononuclear cells (PBMCs), taken at new diagnosis, from a patient treated with antithyroid drugs. The chain combines TRBV5-1 with TRBJ2-7; weak D call: TRBD2 (6 bases). This clonotype was sampled from a female donor with Graves disease. Here the CDR3 DNA reads TGCGCCAGCAGCTCGGGAGTCCGCCCATCGTACTTC. Residues: CASSSGVRPSYF.